The 28 T cell receptor beta chains reported below all come from one sample, sequenced in a study of cytomegalovirus exposure and HLA in healthy donors. Sequencing was performed with immunoSEQ multiplex PCR; in TCRdb, only in-frame clones are kept and a portion is missing. The table has some 80,000 clones, almost 97% seen once; the top ten hold 1.6%. The specimen was PBMCs. These receptors were taken from a man aged 18 to 30 in good health and CMV-seropositive.

V and J are TRBV2 and TRBJ2-5; TRBD1 aligns across 7 bases. Germline V CDR1 and CDR2: SNHLY, FYNNEI. Germline trimming cut 2 bases from V and 2 bases from J; bases unmatched to any gene: 5. This CDR3 is 15 amino acids long. DNA of the CDR3: TGTGCCAGCAGTGAAACTGGACAGGCACAAGAGACCCAGTACTTC. Translated: CASSETGQAQETQYF.

The chain joins TRBV14 to TRBJ2-3; D may be TRBD2 (6 bases). The CDR3 totals 14 residues. The germline V gene has CDR1 SGHDN and CDR2 FVKESK. V dropped 4 bases and J dropped 4 bases, with 12 bases sitting between them. As DNA, the CDR3 is TGTGCCAGCAGCCTATTAGGAGGGGCAGATACGCAGTATTTT. Protein sequence: CASSLLGGADTQYF. Using reference TRBV14 and TRBJ2-3 for the parts outside the CDR3, the full variable domain is EAGVTQFPSHSVIEKGQTVTLRCDPISGHDNLYWYRRVMGKEIKFLLHFVKESKQDESGMPNNRFLAERTGGTYSTLKVQPAELEDSGVYFCASSLLGGADTQYFGPGTRLTVL.

CDR3 loop: CASSPDRGRNIQYF. CDR3 coding DNA: TGCGCCAGCAGCCCGGACAGGGGGCGAAACATTCAGTACTTC. The chain links TRBV5-1 to TRBJ2-4, with TRBD1 matching over 11 bases. Losses at the gene ends were 4 bases for V and 6 bases for J; bases not matched to a gene: 3. Germline V gives CDR1 SGHRS, CDR2 YFSETQ. The CDR3 extends over 14 amino acids.

The chain couples TRBV29-1 to TRBJ2-5; possibly TRBD1 for D (5 bases). The CDR3 contains 11 residues. V was cut by 3 bases and J by 4 bases, with 6 bases left in between. From germline, CDR1 is SQVTM and CDR2 ANQGSEA. The CDR3 protein is CSVDQGETQYF. The CDR3 region has the DNA TGCAGCGTTGATCAGGGAGAGACCCAGTACTTC.

This clone was seen just once. The rearrangement links TRBV5-1 to TRBJ1-1; perhaps TRBD1 as D (5 bases). The germline V gene encodes CDR1 SGHRS and CDR2 YFSETQ. This CDR3 spans 16 amino acids. V was clipped by 3 bases and J by 2 bases, with 17 bases between them. CDR3 nucleotides: TGCGCCAGCAGCTCTTCGGGACTGCTGAGTAACACTGAAGCTTTCTTT. Translating it yields CASSSSGLLSNTEAFF.

This rearrangement joins TRBV18 to TRBJ1-2; D unclear. Trimming pared 3 bases from V and 5 bases from J, leaving 10 bases between. The CDR3 is made up of 13 amino acids. Germline CDR1 and CDR2: KGHSH and LQKENI. CDR3 sequence reads: CASSPGGRYGYTF. The CDR3 bases are TGTGCCAGCTCACCTGGCGGGAGGTATGGCTACACCTTC.

V and J are TRBV2 and TRBJ1-5, with a weak D call TRBD1 (6 bases). This CDR3 spans 13 amino acids. Trimming pared 6 bases from V and 4 bases from J, leaving 10 bases between. Per germline, CDR1 SNHLY and CDR2 FYNNEI. The CDR3 spells CASSQDSNQPQHF. DNA for the CDR3: TGTGCCAGCAGCCAGGACAGTAATCAGCCCCAGCATTTT.

V and J are TRBV7-8 and TRBJ2-5; no clear D gene. Germline V gene lookup returns CDR1 SGHVS and CDR2 FQNEAQ. This CDR3 is built from 13 residues. Trimming stripped 5 bases from V and 7 bases from J, with 14 bases between. CDR3 protein: CASSIDRGGTQYF. CDR3 nucleotides: TGTGCCAGCAGCATTGACCGCGGTGGGACCCAGTACTTC.

The rearrangement joins TRBV27 to TRBJ2-1; D not certain. The V end lost 4 bases, the J end lost 5 bases, and 9 bases lay between the germline ends. The CDR3 extends over 13 amino acids. Germline CDR1 MNHEY, CDR2 SMNVEV (reference sequence). CDR3 bases: TGTGCCAGCAGTTGGCAGAACCACAATGAGCAGTTCTTC. It is translated as CASSWQNHNEQFF.

Remarks on this clone: The same CDR3 can be traced to other DNA sequences in this sample. CDR3 DNA: TGCGCCAGCAGCCTTGGACAGGGCGCTAACTATGGCTACACCTTC. Translation gives CASSLGQGANYGYTF. This chain connects TRBV5-1 to TRBJ1-2; 8 bases line up with TRBD1. This CDR3 comprises 15 residues. V trimming: 4 bases; J trimming: 0 bases; junction bases outside the gene matches: 5. From germline, CDR1 is SGHRS and CDR2 YFSETQ.

This chain connects TRBV28 to TRBJ1-3; D gene uncertain. The CDR3 has 15 residues. The germline V gene encodes CDR1 MDHEN and CDR2 SYDVKM. Between the trimmed V and J ends, which lost 5 bases and 0 bases, there was a span of 11 bases. CDR3: CASSPPSHSGNTIYF. As DNA, the CDR3 is TGTGCCAGCAGTCCCCCTAGCCACTCTGGAAACACCATATATTTT.

This clone was seen a few times. The chain has TRBV5-1 and TRBJ2-1, with 7 bases fitting TRBD2. V shed 2 bases, J shed 9 bases, and the junction held 8 bases outside the gene matches. Germline loops: CDR1 SGHRS, CDR2 YFSETQ. The CDR3 is made up of 14 amino acids. CDR3 DNA: TGCGCCAGCAGCTTCGAGGGAGGGCCTTTTGAGCAGTTCTTC. It codes for CASSFEGGPFEQFF.

The genes are TRBV18 and TRBJ1-2, with TRBD1 identical over 10 bases. The ends lost 3 bases at V and 5 bases at J; junction bases unmatched: 12. The CDR3 covers 17 residues. Per germline, CDR1 KGHSH and CDR2 LQKENI. The CDR3 protein is CASSPPGQGREKYGYTF. DNA for the CDR3: TGTGCCAGCTCACCCCCGGGACAGGGGAGGGAGAAGTATGGCTACACCTTC.

This rearrangement joins TRBV6-6 to TRBJ2-1; D is unclear. Germline V lookup: CDR1 MNHNY, CDR2 SVGAGI (reference sequence). Trimming took 0 bases from V and 5 from J, leaving 11 bases between them. The CDR3 covers 15 residues. CDR3 sequence: CASSYSPIVDNEQFF. The CDR3 nucleotides are TGTGCCAGCAGTTACTCGCCGATAGTTGACAATGAGCAGTTCTTC.

The gene calls are TRBV6-5 and TRBJ2-7; 9 nucleotides agree with TRBD1. Germline V gene lookup returns CDR1 MNHEY and CDR2 SVGAGI. Unmatched junction bases numbered 8, after V lost 4 bases and J lost 4 bases. The CDR3 spans 15 residues. The CDR3 sequence is CASSSAGTGTYEQYF. CDR3 in DNA: TGTGCCAGCAGTTCCGCCGGGACAGGGACTTACGAGCAGTACTTC.

This chain links TRBV7-2 with TRBJ2-2; 9 nucleotides align to TRBD1. Germline loops: CDR1 SGHTA, CDR2 FQGNSA. V gave up 1 base and J gave up 5 bases; unmatched junction bases: 5. CDR3 size: 16 residues. The CDR3 here is CASSLVGQGRTGELFF. The CDR3 DNA reads as TGTGCCAGCAGCTTAGTCGGACAGGGGCGGACCGGGGAGCTGTTTTTT.

The chain recombines TRBV30 with TRBJ2-4; possible D gene TRBD2, 5 bases. The ends were cut back, 1 base at V and 8 bases at J, with 12 bases in the middle. CDR1 is GTSNPN and CDR2 is SVGIG in the germline V gene (reference sequence). The CDR3 has 13 residues. DNA of the CDR3: TGTGCCTGGAGTGGGTCTGGGCGGGACATTCAGTACTTC. Protein sequence: CAWSGSGRDIQYF.

This sequence joins TRBV4-1 and TRBJ2-1; 11 bases align to TRBD2. Germline CDR1 and CDR2: MGHRA and YSYEKL. The CDR3 spans 15 residues. With V trimmed by 3 bases and J by 8 bases, 6 bases remained unmatched. In DNA, the CDR3 is TGCGCCAGCAGCCACACTAGCGGGAGTACGGATGAGCAGTTCTTC. It translates to CASSHTSGSTDEQFF.

The chain links TRBV6-1 to TRBJ1-1; the D is unclear. Trimming left V 3 bases short and J 4 bases short, with 18 bases between. This CDR3 spans 16 amino acids. The V gene's germline CDR1 is MNHNS and CDR2 SASEGT. CDR3: CASSDGFGSVFTEAFF. CDR3 DNA: TGTGCCAGCAGTGACGGGTTCGGCAGCGTATTCACTGAAGCTTTCTTT.

The chain carries TRBV5-1 and TRBJ2-1; 11 bases line up with TRBD2. This CDR3 has 15 amino acids. Germline trimming cut 4 bases from V and 2 bases from J; bases unmatched to any gene: 2. Germline CDR1 SGHRS, CDR2 YFSETQ. The CDR3 protein is CASSQGLAAYNEQFF. The CDR3 DNA reads as TGCGCCAGCAGCCAGGGACTAGCGGCCTACAATGAGCAGTTCTTC.

As to this clone: Other DNA sequences within the sample encode an identical CDR3. The chain has TRBV27 and TRBJ1-1; D not certain. This CDR3 comprises 13 residues. Per the germline V gene, CDR1 is MNHEY and CDR2 is SMNVEV (reference sequence). Trimming removed 2 bases at V and 2 bases at J, with 6 bases between. CDR3 loop: CASSLTPNTEAFF. The CDR3 DNA follows: TGTGCCAGCAGTTTAACTCCTAACACTGAAGCTTTCTTT.

The CDR3 loop is CASSLIPIRDYGYTF. The CDR3 DNA reads as TGTGCCAGCAGCCTTATACCCATACGAGACTATGGCTACACCTTC. This sequence joins TRBV27 and TRBJ1-2, with unresolved D. The length of the CDR3 is 15 residues. Trimming cost V 6 bases and J 3 bases, with 17 bases left between them. Germline CDR1 is MNHEY and CDR2 is SMNVEV (reference sequence).

This sequence joins TRBV6-6 and TRBJ1-3; the D gene is possibly TRBD1 (6 bases). Trimming stripped 6 bases from V and 0 bases from J, with 15 bases between. Germline V gene sequence: CDR1 MNHNY, CDR2 SVGAGI (reference sequence). The CDR3 consists of 16 residues. The chain's CDR3 is CASSPPGHPSGNTIYF. In nucleotides, the CDR3 is TGTGCCAGCAGCCCACCGGGACACCCCTCTGGAAACACCATATATTTT.

The gene calls are TRBV4-1 and TRBJ2-7, with D tentatively TRBD1 (5 bases). There are 17 residues in the CDR3. In germline, CDR1 is MGHRA, CDR2 YSYEKL. V was trimmed by 4 bases and J by 3 bases, leaving 22 bases between them. The CDR3 here is CASSRGGAGSAIYEQYF. As DNA, the CDR3 is TGCGCCAGCAGCCGGGGTGGGGCAGGGTCGGCAATCTACGAGCAGTACTTC.

The genes are TRBV9 and TRBJ1-1; 7 bases are a match to TRBD1. With V trimmed by 2 bases and J by 2 bases, 3 bases remained unmatched. The CDR3 contains 14 residues. Per germline, CDR1 SGDLS and CDR2 YYNGEE. The CDR3: CASSVTGANTEAFF. The CDR3 region has the DNA TGTGCCAGCAGCGTCACAGGGGCAAACACTGAAGCTTTCTTT.

The V and J genes are TRBV30 and TRBJ2-1; 8 bases are a match to TRBD1. V gave up 5 bases and J gave up 5 bases; unmatched junction bases: 5. Per germline, CDR1 GTSNPN and CDR2 SVGIG (reference sequence). The CDR3 is 13 residues long. The CDR3 sequence is CAWGTGLHNEQFF. DNA for the CDR3: TGTGCCTGGGGGACAGGACTCCACAATGAGCAGTTCTTC.

This clone is classed as medium-sized. The chain uses TRBV6-4 and TRBJ2-3; 10 bases align to TRBD1. J was trimmed by 4 bases and V by 2 bases; bases with no gene match: 0. The CDR3 runs to 14 residues. Germline V lookup: CDR1 MRHNA, CDR2 SNTAGT. CDR3 loop: CASSDGQGADTQYF. For the CDR3, the DNA is TGTGCCAGCAGTGACGGACAGGGGGCAGATACGCAGTATTTT.

CDR3 protein: CASRQDSYEQYF. The CDR3 nucleotides read TGTGCCAGCAGGCAGGACTCCTACGAGCAGTACTTC. The J gene is TRBJ2-7, the V gene TRBV2; D is uncertain. V lost 6 bases, J lost 0 bases, and 6 bases lay in between. Germline V gene lookup returns CDR1 SNHLY and CDR2 FYNNEI. The CDR3 extends over 12 amino acids.